The sequence of this T cell receptor beta chain was determined in a study of neoadjuvant anti-PD-1 for oral cavity cancer. TCRdb's copy holds only in-frame clones and misses some; the assay was immunoSEQ multiplex PCR. The repertoire holds about 12,000 clones, with more than 60% as singletons. The CDR3 is made up of 13 amino acids. Germline CDR1 is MNHNS and CDR2 is SASEGT. Trimming cost V 4 bases and J 4 bases, with 10 bases left between them. The chain employs TRBV6-1 and TRBJ1-1; D is undetermined. Material: PBMCs, obtained before nivolumab (anti-PD-1) treatment. The sequence was obtained from a person aged 40 to 85 with oral cavity squamous cell carcinoma. Here the CDR3 DNA reads TGTGCCAGCAGTGTATCAGACGGCACTGAAGCTTTCTTT. This gives the protein CASSVSDGTEAFF.